The T cell receptor beta chain described here comes from a study of naive and memory T cell subsets. The CDR3 runs to 14 residues. CDR1 SNHLY and CDR2 FYNNEI come from the germline V gene. J lost 7 bases, V lost 6 bases, and 8 bases had no gene match. This sample's treatment: skin biopsy from PPD injection site in Mantoux-positive individual. An oligonucleotide containing a UMI was ligated to the 3' end of TCR cDNA. Amplification of ligated cDNA took four PCR rounds with SP2 and nested alpha and beta constant primers. For blood and skin samples, reverse transcription used TCR alpha and beta constant primers. TCRdb reprocessed the UMI-ligation and nested PCR reads via MiXCR and lists one record per CDR3 protein. The table includes more than 20,000 distinct CDR3 sequences, 5.5% to 7.5% detected once. This clonotype was seen more than once but under ten times.

The clonotype was recovered from an adult in good health. This material consisted of skin, taken from a tuberculin skin test site. V is TRBV2 and J is TRBJ1-5, with TRBD1 matching over 8 bases. In DNA, the CDR3 is TGTGCCAGCAGGGGCGGACAGGGTGAGCAGCCCCAGCATTTT. This gives the protein CASRGGQGEQPQHF. The whole variable domain, filled in from reference TRBV2 and TRBJ1-5, reads EPEVTQTPSHQVTQMGQEVILRCVPISNHLYFYWYRQILGQKVEFLVSFYNNEISEKSEIFDDQFSVERPDGSNFTLKIRSTKLEDSAMYFCASRGGQGEQPQHFGDGTRLSIL.